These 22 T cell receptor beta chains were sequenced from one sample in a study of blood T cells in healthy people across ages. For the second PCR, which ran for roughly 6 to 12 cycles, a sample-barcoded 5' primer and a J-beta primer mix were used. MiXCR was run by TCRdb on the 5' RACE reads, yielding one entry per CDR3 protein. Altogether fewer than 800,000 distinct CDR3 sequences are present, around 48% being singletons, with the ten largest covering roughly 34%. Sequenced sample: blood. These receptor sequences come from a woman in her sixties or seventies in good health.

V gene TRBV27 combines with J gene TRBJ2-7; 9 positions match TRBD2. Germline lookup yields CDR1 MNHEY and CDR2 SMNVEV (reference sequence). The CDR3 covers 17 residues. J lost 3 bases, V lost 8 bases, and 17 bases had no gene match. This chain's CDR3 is CASRHSGRRTTLYEQYF. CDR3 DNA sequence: TGTGCCAGCCGTCATAGCGGGAGAAGGACCACCCTCTACGAGCAGTACTTC.

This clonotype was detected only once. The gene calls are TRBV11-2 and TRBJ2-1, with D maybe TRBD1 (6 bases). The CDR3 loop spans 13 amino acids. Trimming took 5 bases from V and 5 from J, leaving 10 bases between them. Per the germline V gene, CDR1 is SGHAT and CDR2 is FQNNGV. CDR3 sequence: CASSLQGNNEQFF. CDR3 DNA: TGTGCCAGCAGCCTCCAGGGGAACAATGAGCAGTTCTTC.

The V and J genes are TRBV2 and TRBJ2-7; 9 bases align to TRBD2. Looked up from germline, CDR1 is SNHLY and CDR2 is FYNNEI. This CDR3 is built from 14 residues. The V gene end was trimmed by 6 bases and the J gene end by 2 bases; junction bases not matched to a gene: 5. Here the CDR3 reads CASRSAGGTYEQYF. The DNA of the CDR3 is TGTGCCAGCAGATCAGCGGGAGGAACCTACGAGCAGTACTTC.

The CDR3 is CASSKVGPANEKLFF. The CDR3 DNA is TGTGCCAGCAGCAAAGTGGGGCCGGCTAATGAAAAACTGTTTTTT. The chain combines TRBV21-1 with TRBJ1-4; TRBD1 is the table's D call and was not checked against the DNA. TRBV21-1 is marked as a pseudogene. This CDR3 spans 15 amino acids.

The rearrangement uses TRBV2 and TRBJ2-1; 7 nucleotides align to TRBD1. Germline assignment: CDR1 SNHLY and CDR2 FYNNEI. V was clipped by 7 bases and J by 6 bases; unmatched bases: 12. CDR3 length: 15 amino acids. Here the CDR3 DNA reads TGTGCCAGCACCTTAGGACAGGTGATAGGCAATGAGCAGTTCTTC. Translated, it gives CASTLGQVIGNEQFF.

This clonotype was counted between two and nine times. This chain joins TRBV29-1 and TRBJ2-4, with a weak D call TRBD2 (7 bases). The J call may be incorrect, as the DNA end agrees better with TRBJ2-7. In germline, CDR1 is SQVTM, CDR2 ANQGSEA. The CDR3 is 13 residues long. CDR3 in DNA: TGCAGCGCAAAGGGGGGGGACGTAAACGAGCAGTACTTC. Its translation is CSAKGGDVNEQYF.

As DNA, the CDR3 is TGTGCCAGCAGCCCTCGGACGGGAAGAACCTTTTATGGCTACACCTTC. This codes for CASSPRTGRTFYGYTF. The rearrangement uses TRBV7-2 and TRBJ1-2; D is uncertain. This CDR3 is 16 amino acids long. Germline-derived CDR1 and CDR2 are SGHTA and FQGNSA. V lost 5 bases, J lost 5 bases, and 21 bases lay in between.

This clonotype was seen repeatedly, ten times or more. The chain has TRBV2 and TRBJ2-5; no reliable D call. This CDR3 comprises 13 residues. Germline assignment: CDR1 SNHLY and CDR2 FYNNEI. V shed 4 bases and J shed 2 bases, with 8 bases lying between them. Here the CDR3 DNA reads TGTGCCAGCAGTGCTAGACGGCAAGAGACCCAGTACTTC. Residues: CASSARRQETQYF.

This chain's CDR3 is CAISESPRGAGEQFF. CDR3 sequence (DNA): TGTGCCATCAGTGAGTCGCCCCGTGGCGCCGGTGAGCAGTTCTTC. This chain joins TRBV10-3 and TRBJ2-1; D unresolved. Trimming cost V 0 bases and J 9 bases, with 15 bases left between them. This CDR3 comprises 15 residues. CDR1 ENHRY and CDR2 SYGVKD come from the germline V gene.

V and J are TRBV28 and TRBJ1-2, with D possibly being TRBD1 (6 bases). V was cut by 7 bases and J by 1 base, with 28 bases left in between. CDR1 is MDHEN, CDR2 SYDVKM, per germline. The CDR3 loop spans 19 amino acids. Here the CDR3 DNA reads TGTGCCAGCAACCGAGCCGCAAAGAGCTCTGACAGGCTTAACTATGGCTACACCTTC. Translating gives CASNRAAKSSDRLNYGYTF.

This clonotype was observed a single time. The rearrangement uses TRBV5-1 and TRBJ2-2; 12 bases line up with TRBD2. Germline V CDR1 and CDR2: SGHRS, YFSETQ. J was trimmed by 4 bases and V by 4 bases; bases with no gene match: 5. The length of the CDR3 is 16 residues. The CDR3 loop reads CASSLGLAGATGELFF. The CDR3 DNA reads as TGCGCCAGCAGCCTGGGACTAGCGGGTGCCACCGGGGAGCTGTTTTTT.

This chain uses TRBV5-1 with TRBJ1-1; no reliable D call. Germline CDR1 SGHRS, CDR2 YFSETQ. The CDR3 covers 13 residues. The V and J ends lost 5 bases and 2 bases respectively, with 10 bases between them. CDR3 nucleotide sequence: TGCGCCAGCAGGTTTACAGCAAACACTGAAGCTTTCTTT. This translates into CASRFTANTEAFF.

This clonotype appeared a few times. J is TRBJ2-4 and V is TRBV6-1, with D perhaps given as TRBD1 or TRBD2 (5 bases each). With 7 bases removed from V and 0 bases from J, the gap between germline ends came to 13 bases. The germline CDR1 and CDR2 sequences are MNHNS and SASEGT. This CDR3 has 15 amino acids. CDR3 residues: CASTGASVAKNIQYF. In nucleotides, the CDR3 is TGTGCCAGCACCGGGGCTTCCGTAGCCAAAAACATTCAGTACTTC.

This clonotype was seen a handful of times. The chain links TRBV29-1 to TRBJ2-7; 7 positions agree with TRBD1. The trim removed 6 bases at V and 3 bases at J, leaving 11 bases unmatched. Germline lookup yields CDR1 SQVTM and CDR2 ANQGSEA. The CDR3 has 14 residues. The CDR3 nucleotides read TGCAGCGTGATTAGACAGGGAGAAAGCTACGAGCAGTACTTC. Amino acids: CSVIRQGESYEQYF.

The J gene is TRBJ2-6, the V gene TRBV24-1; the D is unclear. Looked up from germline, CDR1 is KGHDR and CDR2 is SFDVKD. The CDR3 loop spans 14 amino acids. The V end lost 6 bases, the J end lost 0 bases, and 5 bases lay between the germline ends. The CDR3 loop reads CATSKDSGANVLTF. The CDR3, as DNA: TGTGCCACCAGTAAGGACTCTGGGGCCAACGTCCTGACTTTC.

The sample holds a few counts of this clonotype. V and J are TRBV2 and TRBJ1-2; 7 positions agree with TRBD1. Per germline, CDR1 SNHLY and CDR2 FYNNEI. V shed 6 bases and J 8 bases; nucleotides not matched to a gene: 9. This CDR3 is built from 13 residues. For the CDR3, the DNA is TGTGCCAGCAGAGGACAGGTCAAGAGCGGCTACACCTTC. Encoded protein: CASRGQVKSGYTF.

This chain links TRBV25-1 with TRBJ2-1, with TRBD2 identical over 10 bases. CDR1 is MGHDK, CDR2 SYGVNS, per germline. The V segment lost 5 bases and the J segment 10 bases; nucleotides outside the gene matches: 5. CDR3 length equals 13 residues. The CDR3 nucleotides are TGTGCCAGCAGTCTAGCGGGAGCCGGGGAGCAGTTCTTC. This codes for CASSLAGAGEQFF. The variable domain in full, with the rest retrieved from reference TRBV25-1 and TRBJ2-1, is EADIYQTPRYLVIGTGKKITLECSQTMGHDKMYWYQQDPGMELHLIHYSYGVNSTEKGDLSSESTVSRIRTEHFPLTLESARPSHTSQYLCASSLAGAGEQFFGPGTRLTVL.

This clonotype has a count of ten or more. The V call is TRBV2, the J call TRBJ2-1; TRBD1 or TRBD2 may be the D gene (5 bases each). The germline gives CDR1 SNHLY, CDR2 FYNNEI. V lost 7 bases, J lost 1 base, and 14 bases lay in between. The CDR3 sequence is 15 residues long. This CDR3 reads CASNPPGRSYNEQFF. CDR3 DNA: TGTGCCAGCAACCCGCCGGGACGGTCCTACAATGAGCAGTTCTTC. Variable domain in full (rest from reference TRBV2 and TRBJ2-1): EPEVTQTPSHQVTQMGQEVILRCVPISNHLYFYWYRQILGQKVEFLVSFYNNEISEKSEIFDDQFSVERPDGSNFTLKIRSTKLEDSAMYFCASNPPGRSYNEQFFGPGTRLTVL.

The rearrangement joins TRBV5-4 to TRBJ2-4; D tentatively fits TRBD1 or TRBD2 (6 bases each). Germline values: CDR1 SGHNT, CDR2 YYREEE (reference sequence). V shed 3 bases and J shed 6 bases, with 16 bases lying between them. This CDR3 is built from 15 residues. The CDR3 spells CASSSLLGGINIQYF. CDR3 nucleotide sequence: TGTGCCAGCAGCTCCCTTTTAGGGGGGATAAACATTCAGTACTTC.

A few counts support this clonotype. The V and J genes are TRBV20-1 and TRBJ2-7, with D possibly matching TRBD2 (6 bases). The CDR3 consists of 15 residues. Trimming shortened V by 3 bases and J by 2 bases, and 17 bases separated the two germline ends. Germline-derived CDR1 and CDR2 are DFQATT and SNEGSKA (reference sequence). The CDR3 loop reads CSASPGGAYPYEQYF. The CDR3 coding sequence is TGCAGTGCTAGCCCAGGCGGGGCCTACCCCTACGAGCAGTACTTC.

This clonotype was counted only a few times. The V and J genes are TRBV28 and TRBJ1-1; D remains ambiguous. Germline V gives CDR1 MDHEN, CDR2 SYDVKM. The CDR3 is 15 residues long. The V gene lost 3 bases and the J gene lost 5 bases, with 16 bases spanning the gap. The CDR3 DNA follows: TGTGCCAGCAGTTTGGGCGACATAGGGAGAACTGAAGCTTTCTTT. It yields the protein CASSLGDIGRTEAFF.

The CDR3 loop reads CASSPTGFRDDYEQFF. CDR3 coding DNA: TGTGCCAGCAGCCCGACAGGGTTTCGGGATGATTATGAGCAGTTCTTC. The chain combines TRBV7-2 with TRBJ2-1; TRBD1 matches at 7 bases. CDR3 size: 16 residues. In germline, CDR1 is SGHTA, CDR2 FQGNSA. J was trimmed by 8 bases and V by 5 bases; bases with no gene match: 15.